Listed here is a single T cell receptor beta chain. In Seattle, patients joined the study during active infection and were tracked longitudinally. This entry belongs to a study of blood T cell repertoires in COVID-19. Background on the study: Samples representing acute and convalescent COVID-19 were sourced from the United States, Italy and Spain.

Libraries were prepared by immunoSEQ multiplex PCR; TCRdb keeps only in-frame clonotypes and omits some of them. There are around 50,000 clones in the sample; 87% occur only once, and roughly a fifth lies in the top ten. Between the trimmed V and J ends, which lost 5 bases and 1 base, there was a span of 12 bases. The germline V gene encodes CDR1 LNHDA and CDR2 SQIVND (reference sequence). The CDR3 covers 15 residues. Sequencing was carried out using peripheral blood. The receptor was isolated from a woman older than 75 with COVID-19, enrolled during active disease. This chain links TRBV19 with TRBJ1-5; D might be TRBD1 (5 bases). The CDR3 DNA sequence: TGTGCCAGTAGTCCCGGACACACCAGCAATCAGCCCCAGCATTTT. Protein product: CASSPGHTSNQPQHF.